This T cell receptor (beta chain) comes out of a study of blood T cell repertoires in COVID-19. TCRdb keeps only in-frame clones here, not all; method: immunoSEQ multiplex PCR. The sample holds nearly 350,000 clones, 87% seen once. This CDR3 is 13 amino acids long. V was trimmed by 1 base and J by 3 bases, leaving 6 bases between them. From germline, CDR1 is GTSNPN and CDR2 SVGIG (reference sequence). This receptor was obtained from a woman aged 45-60 years with COVID-19, enrolled during active disease. Specimen: peripheral blood. The gene calls are TRBV30 and TRBJ1-4; no firm D call. CDR3 amino acids: CAWSAGSNEKLFF. CDR3 nucleotides: TGTGCCTGGAGTGCGGGGTCTAATGAAAAACTGTTTTTT.